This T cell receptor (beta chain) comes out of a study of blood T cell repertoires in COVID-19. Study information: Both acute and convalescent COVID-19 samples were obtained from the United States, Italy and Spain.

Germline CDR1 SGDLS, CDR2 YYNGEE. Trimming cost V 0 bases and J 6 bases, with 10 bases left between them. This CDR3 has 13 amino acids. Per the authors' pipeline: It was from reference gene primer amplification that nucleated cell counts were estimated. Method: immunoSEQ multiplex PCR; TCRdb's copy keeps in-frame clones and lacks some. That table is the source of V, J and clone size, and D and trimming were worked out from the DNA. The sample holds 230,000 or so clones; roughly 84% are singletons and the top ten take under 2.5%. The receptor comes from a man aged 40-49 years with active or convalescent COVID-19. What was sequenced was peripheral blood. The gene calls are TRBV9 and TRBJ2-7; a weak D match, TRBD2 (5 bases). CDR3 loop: CASSVDAGVEQYF. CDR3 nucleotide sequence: TGTGCCAGCAGCGTAGACGCCGGGGTCGAGCAGTACTTC.